This T cell receptor beta chain appears in the sequencing data of a study of Graves' ophthalmopathy and Graves' hyperthyroidism. Overall study context: Absence of ophthalmopathy within 18 months of follow-up defined stable hyperthyroidism.

Comment on this clonotype: Its antigen remains unknown.

Findings and caveats of the study: Most expanded clonotypes from thyroid (those above 0.001 frequency) were also found in blood. Separation of ophthalmopathy from stable hyperthyroidism was achieved by a 13-signature model, at approximately 90% sensitivity and roughly 81% specificity. In predicting ophthalmopathy progression, the model reached approximately 71% sensitivity and 72% to 85% specificity.

The V gene end was trimmed by 5 bases and the J gene end by 5 bases; junction bases not matched to a gene: 12. The CDR3 is made up of 16 amino acids. Germline V CDR1 and CDR2: SGHTA, FQGNSA. Amplifying from RNA transcripts, the study obtained TCR beta CDR3 regions. Amplification began with first-round RT-PCR using HTBI primers, then second-round multiplex PCR was performed. MiXCR, run by TCRdb on the multiplex PCR reads, gives a single entry per CDR3 protein. The table shows more than 1,000,000 distinct CDR3 sequences, with approximately 35% occurring only once. This TCR derives from an adult man with Graves' hyperthyroidism. This chain links TRBV7-2 with TRBJ1-5; 7 bases are shared with TRBD1. Sequencing input: peripheral blood or thyroid tissue (not recorded which). CDR3 nucleotide sequence: TGTGCCAGCAGCCAAGGAACAGGGGTACTACATCAGCCCCAGCATTTT. Translated, it gives CASSQGTGVLHQPQHF.